These 3 T cell receptor beta chains originate from one sample sequenced in a study of graft-versus-host responses after intestinal transplantation. The data were produced by immunoSEQ multiplex PCR, yet TCRdb's version contains in-frame clones alone and is incomplete. Among roughly 3,000 clones listed, roughly a third were seen once. Sample: alloreactive CD4+ T cells from a mixed lymphocyte reaction culture, taken before transplantation. Subset: CFSE-low proliferating T cells sorted from approximately 6-day pre-transplant mixed lymphocyte reaction (GvH or HvG direction). Receptors originate from a human patient who was an organ donor for intestinal transplantation.

The chain links TRBV6-1 to TRBJ1-5; D gene uncertain. This CDR3 has 11 amino acids. V was pared by 5 bases and J by 6 bases, with 5 bases between. Germline V gene sequence: CDR1 MNHNS, CDR2 SASEGT. CDR3 DNA: TGTGCCAGCAGTCTGTCTCAGCCCCAGCATTTT. It specifies CASSLSQPQHF.

This clone was observed a few times. The chain joins TRBV11-3 to TRBJ1-2; D might be TRBD1 (6 bases). The CDR3 length is 13 residues. V was cut by 2 bases and J by 4 bases, with 8 bases left in between. CDR1 is SGHNT and CDR2 is YENEEA in the germline V gene. DNA for the CDR3: TGTGCCAGCAGCTTAACGACAGGCTATGGCTACACCTTC. It is translated as CASSLTTGYGYTF.

The rearrangement joins TRBV2 to TRBJ1-5; weak D call: TRBD1 (5 bases). CDR3 length: 13 residues. Germline loops: CDR1 SNHLY, CDR2 FYNNEI. V was pared by 6 bases and J by 9 bases, with 15 bases between. The CDR3 region has the DNA TGTGCCAGCAGAACCGGGACGGTGGGGCCCCAGCATTTT. This translates into CASRTGTVGPQHF.